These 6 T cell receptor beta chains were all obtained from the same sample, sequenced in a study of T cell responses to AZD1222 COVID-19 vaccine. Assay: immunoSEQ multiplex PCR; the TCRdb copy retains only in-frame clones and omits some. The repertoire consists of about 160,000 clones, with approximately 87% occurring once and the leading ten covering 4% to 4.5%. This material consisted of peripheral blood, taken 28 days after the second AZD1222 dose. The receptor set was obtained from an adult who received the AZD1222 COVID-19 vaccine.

The CDR3 DNA is TGTGCCAGCAGCCAAGACCGGGGAAGGACCGGGGAGCTGTTTTTT. Its protein product is CASSQDRGRTGELFF. This rearrangement joins TRBV3-1 (or the pseudogene TRBV3-2) to TRBJ2-2, with D possibly TRBD2 on 5 matching bases. V dropped 0 bases and J dropped 5 bases, with 10 bases sitting between them. Germline values: CDR1 LGHDT, CDR2 YNNKEL (reference sequence). This CDR3 is 15 amino acids long.

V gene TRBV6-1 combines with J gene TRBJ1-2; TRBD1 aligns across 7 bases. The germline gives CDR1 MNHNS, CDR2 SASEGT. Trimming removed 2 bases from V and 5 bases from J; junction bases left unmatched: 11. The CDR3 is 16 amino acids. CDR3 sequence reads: CASSEPGQAPGYGYTF. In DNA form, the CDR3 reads TGTGCCAGCAGTGAACCCGGACAGGCCCCGGGGTATGGCTACACCTTC.

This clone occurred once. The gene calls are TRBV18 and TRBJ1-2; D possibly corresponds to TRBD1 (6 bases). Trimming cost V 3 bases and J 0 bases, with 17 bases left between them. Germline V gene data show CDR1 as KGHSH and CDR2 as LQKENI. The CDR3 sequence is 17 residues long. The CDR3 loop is CASSPRTVPGANYGYTF. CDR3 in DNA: TGTGCCAGCTCACCTAGGACAGTCCCTGGTGCTAACTATGGCTACACCTTC.

Here the CDR3 DNA reads TGTGCCAGCAGAATCCGACAGGGGGAATACACTGAAGCTTTCTTT. It specifies CASRIRQGEYTEAFF. This chain links TRBV27 with TRBJ1-1; 9 bases map to TRBD1. Germline trimming cut 6 bases from V and 3 bases from J; bases unmatched to any gene: 8. The CDR3 contains 15 residues. CDR1 and CDR2 from the germline V gene are MNHEY and SMNVEV (reference sequence).

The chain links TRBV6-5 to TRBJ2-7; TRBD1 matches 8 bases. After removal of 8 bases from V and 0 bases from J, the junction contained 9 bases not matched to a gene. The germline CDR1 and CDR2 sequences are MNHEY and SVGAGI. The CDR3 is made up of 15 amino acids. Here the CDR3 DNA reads TGTGCCAGCTCCGCGACAGGGGTTAACTCCTACGAGCAGTACTTC. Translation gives CASSATGVNSYEQYF.

This CDR3 is CATSDRADDTQYF. The CDR3 region has the DNA TGTGCCACCAGTGACCGAGCAGACGATACGCAGTATTTT. This sequence joins TRBV24-1 and TRBJ2-3; D is unclear. The germline gives CDR1 KGHDR, CDR2 SFDVKD. V dropped 4 bases and J dropped 6 bases, with 10 bases sitting between them. The CDR3 is 13 residues long.